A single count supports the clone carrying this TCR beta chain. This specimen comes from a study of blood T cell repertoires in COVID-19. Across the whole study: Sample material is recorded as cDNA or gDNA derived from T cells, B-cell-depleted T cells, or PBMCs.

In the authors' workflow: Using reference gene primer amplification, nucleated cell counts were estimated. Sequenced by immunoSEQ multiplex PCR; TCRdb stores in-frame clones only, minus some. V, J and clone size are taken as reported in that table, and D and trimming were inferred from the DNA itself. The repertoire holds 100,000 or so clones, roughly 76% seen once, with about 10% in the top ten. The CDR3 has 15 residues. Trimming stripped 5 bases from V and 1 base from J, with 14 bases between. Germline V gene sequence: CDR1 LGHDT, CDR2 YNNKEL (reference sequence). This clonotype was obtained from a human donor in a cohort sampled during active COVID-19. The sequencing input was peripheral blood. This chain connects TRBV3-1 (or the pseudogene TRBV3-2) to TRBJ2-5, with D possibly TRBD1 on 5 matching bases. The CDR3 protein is CASSNVNRPQETQYF. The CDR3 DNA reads TGTGCCAGCAGCAATGTCAACAGGCCCCAAGAGACCCAGTACTTC.